This T cell receptor (beta chain) was identified in a study of blood T cell repertoires in COVID-19. Overall study context: PBMCs, B-cell-depleted T cells, or T cells were the source of the cDNA or gDNA that made up the material.

Germline lookup yields CDR1 LNHDA and CDR2 SQIVND (reference sequence). This CDR3 has 13 residues. V lost 2 bases to trimming and J lost 5 bases, with 9 bases between them. Generated by immunoSEQ multiplex PCR, the TCRdb table keeps only in-frame clones and is missing some. The repertoire holds approximately 250,000 clones, with about 87% as singletons. Cohort assignment relied on participant-reported clinical history. This TCR was recovered from a woman younger than 45 with acute COVID-19. The chain couples TRBV19 to TRBJ1-1; D not certain. The sequencing sample was made of PBMCs or T cells enriched from blood (not recorded which). The CDR3 DNA sequence: TGTGCCAGTAGTATACGAAGAGGGACTGAAGCTTTCTTT. This gives the protein CASSIRRGTEAFF. Full variable domain (remainder filled in from reference TRBV19 and TRBJ1-1): DGGITQSPKYLFRKEGQNVTLSCEQNLNHDAMYWYRQDPGQGLRLIYYSQIVNDFQKGDIAEGYSVSREKKESFPLTVTSAQKNPTAFYLCASSIRRGTEAFFGQGTRLTVV.